This is a list of T cell receptor beta chains from one sample in a study of T cell responses to AZD1222 COVID-19 vaccine. The table came from immunoSEQ multiplex PCR; TCRdb's copy has only in-frame clones and leaves some out. The sample has about 150,000 clones; around 90% are singletons. Sequencing was performed on peripheral blood, taken on day 0 of AZD1222 vaccination. The receptors originated from an adult in good health. CDR3s include the opening cysteine and the closing phenylalanine or tryptophan. The D gene is left open where the match is weak. Only part of the rows carry a size: once, few, many, or a class if the clone is expanded.

V gene,D gene,clone size,J gene,CDR3 DNA,CDR3 protein
TRBV7-9,-,-,TRBJ1-1,TGTGCCAGCAGCCCTATACCCGGGGTGAACACTGAAGCTTTCTTT,CASSPIPGVNTEAFF
TRBV9,TRBD2,-,TRBJ2-3,TGTGCCAGCAGCTTTAGCGGGAGAGTTACAGATACGCAGTATTTT,CASSFSGRVTDTQYF
TRBV7-2,-,-,TRBJ2-1,TGTGCCAGCAGCCCCCCTGGGGCTTACAGGGAGCAGTTCTTC,CASSPPGAYREQFF
TRBV3-1/TRBV3-2,-,once,TRBJ1-2,TGTGCCAGCAGCCAAGACCTCTACCCTAACTATGGCTACACCTTC,CASSQDLYPNYGYTF
TRBV9,-,-,TRBJ2-1,TGTGCCAGCAGCGCCAACCAGGGGACTTCAATTTTCGATGAGCAGTTCTTC,CASSANQGTSIFDEQFF
TRBV11-3,TRBD1,-,TRBJ1-2,TGTGCCAGCAGCTTAGATCTACAGGGGGCGAGGTTCTATGGCTACACCTTC,CASSLDLQGARFYGYTF
TRBV6-1,TRBD1,-,TRBJ2-5,TGTGCCAGCAGTGAAGGGACAGGGGGAAGGGAGACCCAGTACTTC,CASSEGTGGRETQYF
TRBV10-2,-,-,TRBJ2-1,TGCGCCAGCAGACCCGGGACGTTCGAGCAGTTCTTC,CASRPGTFEQFF
TRBV12-5,-,once,TRBJ2-7,TGTGCTAGTGGTTTGGTAGCAGGAACCTCCGCCGAGCAGTACTTC,CASGLVAGTSAEQYF
TRBV20-1,-,-,TRBJ1-1,TGCAGTGCTAGAGAGGGGGATGAAGCTTTCTTT,CSAREGDEAFF
TRBV4-1,TRBD1,-,TRBJ1-2,TGCGCCAGCAGCCAAGTGACAGGGAACTACACCTTC,CASSQVTGNYTF
TRBV30,-,few,TRBJ1-5,TGTGCCTGGAGTGTGGGGGTTAGCAATCAGCCCCAGCATTTT,CAWSVGVSNQPQHF
TRBV4-1,-,-,TRBJ1-3,TGCGCCAGCAGCCAAGTAGCAGGGATTGGAAACACCATATATTTT,CASSQVAGIGNTIYF
TRBV7-2,TRBD2,-,TRBJ2-7,TGTGCCAGCAGCTTAGCTGGACTAGCGGGAGGGCCCTACGAGCAGTACTTC,CASSLAGLAGGPYEQYF
TRBV11-2,-,-,TRBJ1-2,TGTGCCAGCAGCTCCGCGACCACACCTTACTATGGCTACACCTTC,CASSSATTPYYGYTF
TRBV6-1,-,-,TRBJ2-1,TGTGCCAGCAGTGAGGAGAACAGCGTTTACAATGAGCAGTTCTTC,CASSEENSVYNEQFF
TRBV11-2,TRBD2,-,TRBJ2-7,TGTGCCAGCAGCAACCTAGCGGGAGGACCCTACGAGCAGTACTTC,CASSNLAGGPYEQYF
TRBV4-1,-,-,TRBJ2-1,TGCGCCAGCAGCCAAGATAGGCCAAGCTACAATGAGCAGTTCTTC,CASSQDRPSYNEQFF
TRBV3-1/TRBV3-2,-,once,TRBJ1-2,TGTGCCAGCAGCCAAGTGTTAGCTAACTATGGCTACACCTTC,CASSQVLANYGYTF
TRBV19,-,-,TRBJ1-5,TGTGCCAGTAGTATTCGGAACAATCAGCCCCAGCATTTT,CASSIRNNQPQHF
TRBV12-3/TRBV12-4,-,-,TRBJ2-7,TGTGCCAGCAGTTTAGCTGACGAATACGAGCAGTACTTC,CASSLADEYEQYF
TRBV7-2,-,-,TRBJ1-5,TGTGCCAGCAGCTTGGGGGGAGGGTTCAGCAATCAGCCCCAGCATTTT,CASSLGGGFSNQPQHF
TRBV9,-,-,TRBJ2-1,TGTGCCAGCAGCGCTCAGGGAACCCTCTCCTACAATGAGCAGTTCTTC,CASSAQGTLSYNEQFF
TRBV5-6,-,-,TRBJ2-3,TGTGCCAGCAGCATATACAGGTCCGGCACAGATACGCAGTATTTT,CASSIYRSGTDTQYF
TRBV9,TRBD2,-,TRBJ2-3,TGTGCCAGCAGCTCACCTTTTGGCGGGAGGACCACAGATACGCAGTATTTT,CASSSPFGGRTTDTQYF
TRBV7-3,TRBD2,-,TRBJ2-3,TGTGCCAGCAGCCGGACTAGCGGGAGTTCGGATACGCAGTATTTT,CASSRTSGSSDTQYF
TRBV30,-,-,TRBJ2-7,TGTGCCTGGAGTACCCCGCCAGCGGAGCAGTACTTC,CAWSTPPAEQYF
TRBV6-4,TRBD1,-,TRBJ2-1,TGTGCCAGCAGGGGGACAGGGTGGAATGAGCAGTTCTTC,CASRGTGWNEQFF
TRBV7-6,-,-,TRBJ2-1,TGTGCCAGCAGTCCCTTTGCGGGAACTTCCTACAATGAGCAGTTCTTC,CASSPFAGTSYNEQFF
TRBV6-2/TRBV6-3,TRBD1,-,TRBJ1-2,TGTGCCAGCAGCCACCGGGACAGGGCCTATGGCTACACCTTC,CASSHRDRAYGYTF
TRBV12-3/TRBV12-4,-,-,TRBJ2-3,TGTGCCAGCACCTCTGGGGTTTGGGGTGCGCATTATTTT,CASTSGVWGAHYF
TRBV11-2,-,-,TRBJ1-2,TGTGCCAGCAGAGGGATAGGGAACTATGGCTACACCTTC,CASRGIGNYGYTF
TRBV12-3/TRBV12-4,-,-,TRBJ2-1,TGTGCCAGCAAGGGTCCCTACAATGAGCAGTTCTTC,CASKGPYNEQFF
TRBV24-1,-,once,TRBJ2-7,TGTGCCACCAGTGATTCCCCGCGTCAGGGGGGTTTTTCCTACGAGCAGTACTTC,CATSDSPRQGGFSYEQYF
TRBV5-1,-,few,TRBJ2-1,TGCGCCAGCAGCTATGGGACCCGAAATGAGCAGTTCTTC,CASSYGTRNEQFF
TRBV10-1,TRBD1,-,TRBJ2-7,TGCGCCAGCAGTGAGGACAGGGGGGGCGAGCAGTACTTC,CASSEDRGGEQYF
TRBV2,-,-,TRBJ2-5,TGTGCCAGCTTGGTCCTCCAAGAGACCCAGTACTTC,CASLVLQETQYF
TRBV29-1,-,-,TRBJ2-3,TGCAGCGTTGAACCCGGGGAGGTGCAGTATTTT,CSVEPGEVQYF
TRBV3-1/TRBV3-2,TRBD1,once,TRBJ2-7,TGTGCCAGCAGCCAAGGAGTGTCAGGGGGCTACTACGAGCAGTACTTC,CASSQGVSGGYYEQYF
TRBV5-6,-,-,TRBJ2-1,TGTGCCAGCAGTCCAGGACTGGTGAGCTCCTACAATGAGCAGTTCTTC,CASSPGLVSSYNEQFF
TRBV27,-,-,TRBJ1-5,TGTGCCACTTCGCGCCAGGGCTATAGCAATCAGCCCCAGCATTTT,CATSRQGYSNQPQHF
TRBV27,-,-,TRBJ2-5,TGTGCCAGCAGTTCCAGCTCCTTGACCCAGTACTTC,CASSSSSLTQYF
TRBV19,TRBD1,once,TRBJ1-1,TGTGCCAGTAGTGGGGGGACAGGACGGGTGGACACTGAAGCTTTCTTT,CASSGGTGRVDTEAFF
TRBV5-4,-,few,TRBJ2-5,TGTGCCAGCAGCTTGCCCCAAGAGACCCAGTACTTC,CASSLPQETQYF
TRBV28,-,-,TRBJ1-3,TGTGCCGGGCAGGCCCCTGGAAACACCATATATTTT,CAGQAPGNTIYF
TRBV5-8,-,-,TRBJ1-4,TGTGCCAGCAGCTCGGGCGCCGGGACACTGGTGGAAAAACTGTTTTTT,CASSSGAGTLVEKLFF
TRBV7-9,-,-,TRBJ1-6,TGTGCCAGCAGCTCCAGCCAGGGCAGCAATTCACCCCTCCACTTT,CASSSSQGSNSPLHF
TRBV7-9,-,-,TRBJ2-5,TGTGCCAGCAGCTCCCGGGACAAGCGCCAAGAGACCCAGTACTTC,CASSSRDKRQETQYF
TRBV20-1,-,-,TRBJ1-5,TGCAGTGCTAGTTGGGGGGCGCGAAGCAATCAGCCCCAGCATTTT,CSASWGARSNQPQHF
TRBV29-1,TRBD1,once,TRBJ1-1,TGCAGCGTTGGATTTACGGGGACAGTTGGCACTGAAGCTTTCTTT,CSVGFTGTVGTEAFF
TRBV5-1,TRBD1,-,TRBJ2-5,TGCGCCAGCAGTCGACAGGGGGAGTTCCAAGAGACCCAGTACTTC,CASSRQGEFQETQYF